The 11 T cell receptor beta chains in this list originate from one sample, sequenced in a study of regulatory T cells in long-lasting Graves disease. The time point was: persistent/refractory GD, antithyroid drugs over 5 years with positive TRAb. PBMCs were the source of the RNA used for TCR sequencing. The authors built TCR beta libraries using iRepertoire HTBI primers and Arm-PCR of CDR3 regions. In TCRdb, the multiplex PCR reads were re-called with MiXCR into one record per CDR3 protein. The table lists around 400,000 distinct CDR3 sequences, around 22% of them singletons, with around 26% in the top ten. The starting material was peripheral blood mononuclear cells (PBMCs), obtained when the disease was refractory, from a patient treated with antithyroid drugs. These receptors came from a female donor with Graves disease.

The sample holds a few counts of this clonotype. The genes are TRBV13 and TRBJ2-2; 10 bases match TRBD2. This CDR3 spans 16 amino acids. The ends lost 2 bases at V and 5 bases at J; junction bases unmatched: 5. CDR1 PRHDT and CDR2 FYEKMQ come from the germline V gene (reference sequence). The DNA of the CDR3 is TGTGCCAGCAGCTTACGGGGTAGCGGGAGGACCGGGGAGCTGTTTTTT. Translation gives CASSLRGSGRTGELFF.

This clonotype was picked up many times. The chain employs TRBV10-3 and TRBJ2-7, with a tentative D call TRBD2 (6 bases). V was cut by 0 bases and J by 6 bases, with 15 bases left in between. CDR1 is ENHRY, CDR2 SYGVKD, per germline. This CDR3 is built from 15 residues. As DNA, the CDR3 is TGTGCCATCAGTGAGTCAGAGGGAGGCCCACGCGAGCAGTACTTC. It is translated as CAISESEGGPREQYF.

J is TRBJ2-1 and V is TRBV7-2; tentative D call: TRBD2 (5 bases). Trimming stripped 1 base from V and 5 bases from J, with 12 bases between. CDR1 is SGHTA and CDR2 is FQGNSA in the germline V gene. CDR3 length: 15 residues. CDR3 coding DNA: TGTGCCAGCAGCTTAGTAGCGACAACAAACAATGAGCAGTTCTTC. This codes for CASSLVATTNNEQFF.

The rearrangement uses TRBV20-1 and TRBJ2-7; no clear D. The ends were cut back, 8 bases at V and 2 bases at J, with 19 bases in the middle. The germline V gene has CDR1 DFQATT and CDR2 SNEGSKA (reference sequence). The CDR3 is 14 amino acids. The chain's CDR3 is CSTFAEQEPYEQYF. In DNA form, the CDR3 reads TGCAGTACCTTCGCGGAGCAAGAACCCTACGAGCAGTACTTC.

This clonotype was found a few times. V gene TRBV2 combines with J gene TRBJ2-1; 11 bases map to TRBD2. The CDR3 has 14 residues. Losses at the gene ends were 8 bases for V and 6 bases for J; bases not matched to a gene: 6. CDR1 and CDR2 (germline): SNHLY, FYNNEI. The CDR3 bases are TGTGCCAGCGTAAGGGGACTAGCGGCCAATGAGCAGTTCTTC. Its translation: CASVRGLAANEQFF.

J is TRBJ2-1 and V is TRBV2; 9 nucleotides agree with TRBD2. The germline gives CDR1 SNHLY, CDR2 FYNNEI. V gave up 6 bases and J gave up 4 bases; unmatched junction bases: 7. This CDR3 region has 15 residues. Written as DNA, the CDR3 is TGTGCCAGCAGAACCCCGAGCGGGAGGTACAATGAGCAGTTCTTC. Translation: CASRTPSGRYNEQFF.

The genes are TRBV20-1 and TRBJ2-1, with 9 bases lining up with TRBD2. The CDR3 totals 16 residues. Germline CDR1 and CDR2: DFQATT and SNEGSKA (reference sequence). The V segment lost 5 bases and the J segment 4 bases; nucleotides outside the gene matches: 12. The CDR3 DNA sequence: TGCAGTGCTCCCGTTAGCGGGAGATGGGCTTACAATGAGCAGTTCTTC. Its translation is CSAPVSGRWAYNEQFF.

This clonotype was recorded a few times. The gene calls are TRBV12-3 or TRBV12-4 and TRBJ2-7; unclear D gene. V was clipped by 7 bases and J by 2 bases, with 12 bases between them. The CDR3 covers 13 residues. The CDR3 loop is CASTPGVAYEQYF. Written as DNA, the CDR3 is TGTGCCAGCACCCCGGGCGTGGCCTACGAGCAGTACTTC.

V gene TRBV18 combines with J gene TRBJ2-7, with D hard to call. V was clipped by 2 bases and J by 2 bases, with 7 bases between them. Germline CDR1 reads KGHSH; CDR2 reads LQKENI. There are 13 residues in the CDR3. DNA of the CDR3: TGTGCCAGCTCACCAAACACCCCCTACGAGCAGTACTTC. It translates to CASSPNTPYEQYF.

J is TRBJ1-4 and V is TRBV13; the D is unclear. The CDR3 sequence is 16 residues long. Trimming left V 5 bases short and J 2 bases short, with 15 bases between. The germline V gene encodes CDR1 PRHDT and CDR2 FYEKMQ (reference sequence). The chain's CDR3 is CASSTRAGSTNEKLFF. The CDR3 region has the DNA TGTGCCAGCAGCACTAGGGCCGGTTCTACTAATGAAAAACTGTTTTTT.

In nucleotides, the CDR3 is TGTGCCAGCCAAAAGACGATTGCCTACGAGCAGTACTTC. Protein: CASQKTIAYEQYF. The chain recombines TRBV7-9 with TRBJ2-7; D gene ambiguous. The CDR3 extends over 13 amino acids. Trimming took 8 bases from V and 2 from J, leaving 13 bases between them. Germline-derived CDR1 and CDR2 are SEHNR and FQNEAQ (reference sequence).